This T cell receptor (beta chain) emerged from a study of beta chain features in type 1 diabetes. Across the whole study: Patients looked much like healthy donors when it came to age, gender and cell yields.

The germline V and J ends were trimmed by 6 bases and 5 bases, with 17 bases remaining between them. The CDR3 has 14 amino acids. The germline V gene encodes CDR1 MNHNS and CDR2 SASEGT. The entirety of the isolated RNA underwent reverse transcription, so expressed TCRB transcripts were sequenced. Sequenced naive, central memory and regulatory T cell samples produced an average of around 3.8 million reads. The repertoire was sequenced with immunoSEQ multiplex PCR; TCRdb's copy has only in-frame clones and lacks some. Here the sample spans approximately 250,000 clones, about a sixth being singletons. In this sample, this clone turned up a few times. What it recognizes is unknown. General study findings and limits: TCRB rearrangement may or may not be influenced by HLA type; here this remained unresolved. Across all four CD4+ subsets, people with type 1 diabetes showed modestly shorter TCRB CDR3s.

The chain is built from TRBV6-1 and TRBJ2-7; the D gene is possibly TRBD1 (6 bases). The source material was naive CD4+ T cells from blood. This clonotype was sampled from a young man with type 1 diabetes. The CDR3 nucleotides read TGTGCCAGCAGGGAACAGGGAGCACAGGACGAGCAGTACTTC. It codes for CASREQGAQDEQYF.